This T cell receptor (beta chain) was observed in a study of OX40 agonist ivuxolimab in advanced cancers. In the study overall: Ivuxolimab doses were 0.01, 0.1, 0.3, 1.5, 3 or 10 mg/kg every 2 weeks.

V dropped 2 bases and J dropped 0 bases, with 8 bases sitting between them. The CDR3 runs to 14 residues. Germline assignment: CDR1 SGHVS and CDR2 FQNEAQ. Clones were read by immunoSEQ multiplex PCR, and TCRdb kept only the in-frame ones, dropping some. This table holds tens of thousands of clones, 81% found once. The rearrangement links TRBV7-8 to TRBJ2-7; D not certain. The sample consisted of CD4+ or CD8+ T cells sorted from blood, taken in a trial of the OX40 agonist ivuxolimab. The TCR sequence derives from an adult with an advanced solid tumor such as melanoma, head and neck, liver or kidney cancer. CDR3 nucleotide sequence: TGTGCCAGCAGCTTATCGACTCACTCCTACGAGCAGTACTTC. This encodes CASSLSTHSYEQYF.